This TCR beta chain was identified during a study of T cells in localized non-small cell lung cancer. Study-wide results and limits: The study sequenced only one region of the tumor. As a result, intratumor heterogeneity could not be excluded and remains possible. The highest T cell clonality was in uninvolved adjacent lung, above tumor.

From germline, CDR1 is LNHNV and CDR2 YYDKDF (reference sequence). J gave up 10 bases and V 0 bases, and 4 bases lay outside the gene matches. The CDR3 is made up of 15 amino acids. TCRdb keeps only in-frame clones here, not all; method: immunoSEQ multiplex PCR. The sample shows 5,500 to 8,000 clones, around 40% of them seen only once. Comment on this clone: Its antigen remains unidentified.

The sequencing used lung tumor tissue, collected before any cancer treatment. The source is a man aged 35-69 years with stage III lung adenocarcinoma. V usage is TRBV15 and J usage is TRBJ2-1; the match to TRBD1 covers 12 bases. The CDR3 here is CATSREGQGAREQFF. CDR3 DNA: TGTGCCACCAGCAGAGAGGGACAGGGGGCGCGGGAGCAGTTCTTC. The complete variable domain, with remaining parts taken from reference TRBV15 and TRBJ2-1, reads DAMVIQNPRYQVTQFGKPVTLSCSQTLNHNVMYWYQQKSSQAPKLLFHYYDKDFNNEADTPDNFQSRRPNTSFCFLDIRSPGLGDTAMYLCATSREGQGAREQFFGPGTRLTVL.